Below, 27 T cell receptor beta chains from the same sample are listed, as sequenced in a study of control samples from healthy donors and cancer patients. Data came from immunoSEQ multiplex PCR; TCRdb stores just in-frame clones and leaves some out. Here the sample table reports around 190,000 clones. The specimen sequenced was blood. These receptors originate from a woman between 25 and 40 years old in good health.

This chain joins TRBV15 and TRBJ2-5; the D call may be TRBD1 or TRBD2 (5 bases each). V was trimmed by 5 bases and J by 5 bases, leaving 18 bases between them. CDR1 is LNHNV and CDR2 is YYDKDF in the germline V gene (reference sequence). This CDR3 has 15 residues. This chain's CDR3 is CATSARDGGRETQYF. As DNA, the CDR3 is TGTGCCACCAGCGCCCGGGACGGCGGCCGGGAGACCCAGTACTTC. The entire variable domain, with the rest obtained from reference TRBV15 and TRBJ2-5, is as follows: DAMVIQNPRYQVTQFGKPVTLSCSQTLNHNVMYWYQQKSSQAPKLLFHYYDKDFNNEADTPDNFQSRRPNTSFCFLDIRSPGLGDTAMYLCATSARDGGRETQYFGPGTRLLVL.

The chain joins TRBV4-1 to TRBJ2-1; possible D gene TRBD1, 5 bases. Germline-derived CDR1 and CDR2 are MGHRA and YSYEKL. The CDR3 is 15 amino acids. V dropped 6 bases and J dropped 3 bases, with 15 bases sitting between them. CDR3 protein: CASSSGKSLYNEQFF. Written as DNA, the CDR3 is TGCGCCAGCAGTTCAGGGAAAAGCCTCTACAATGAGCAGTTCTTC.

The rearrangement links TRBV5-1 to TRBJ1-6; D gene unclear. The CDR3 extends over 15 amino acids. Germline CDR1 reads SGHRS; CDR2 reads YFSETQ. The V and J ends lost 1 base and 10 bases respectively, with 15 bases between them. CDR3 loop: CASSLRTAPESPLHF. Here the CDR3 DNA reads TGCGCCAGCAGCTTGCGGACGGCGCCGGAATCACCCCTCCACTTT.

CDR3 residues: CASNSGAGEKLFF. CDR3 coding DNA: TGTGCCAGCAACTCGGGGGCAGGGGAAAAACTGTTTTTT. The chain employs TRBV2 and TRBJ1-4; D is perhaps TRBD1 (6 bases). Deletions cut 7 bases from V and 8 bases from J, with 14 bases between. Germline assignment: CDR1 SNHLY and CDR2 FYNNEI. The CDR3 runs 13 residues.

The chain uses TRBV4-3 and TRBJ1-6, with no clear D. This CDR3 spans 15 amino acids. Between the trimmed V and J ends, which lost 1 base and 7 bases, there was a span of 11 bases. Germline V gene lookup returns CDR1 LGHNA and CDR2 YSLEER. The CDR3 DNA follows: TGCGCCAGCAGCCAAGGGGTGTTTATGAATTCACCCCTCCACTTT. Amino acid sequence: CASSQGVFMNSPLHF.

The CDR3 region has the DNA TGCGCCAGCAGTGAGTCGATAACTGAAGCTTTCTTT. It codes for CASSESITEAFF. The chain couples TRBV10-1 to TRBJ1-1; D is undetermined. Germline values: CDR1 WNHNN, CDR2 SYGVQD (reference sequence). Trimming took 0 bases from V and 5 from J, leaving 4 bases between them. The CDR3 sequence is 12 residues long.

The V and J genes are TRBV11-3 and TRBJ1-1; D unresolved. The V gene lost 2 bases and the J gene lost 1 base, with 5 bases spanning the gap. The germline V gene encodes CDR1 SGHNT and CDR2 YENEEA. This CDR3 spans 13 amino acids. The CDR3 loop is CASSLTQNTEAFF. CDR3 sequence (DNA): TGTGCCAGCAGCTTAACCCAGAACACTGAAGCTTTCTTT.

The chain has TRBV19 and TRBJ2-5, with D possibly being TRBD1 (6 bases). CDR3 size: 12 residues. Trimming shortened V by 3 bases and J by 7 bases, and 9 bases separated the two germline ends. Germline V gene data show CDR1 as LNHDA and CDR2 as SQIVND (reference sequence). The CDR3 DNA reads TGTGCCAGTAGTATCTCAGGGGTGACCCAGTACTTC. Translation: CASSISGVTQYF.

The rearrangement links TRBV7-8 to TRBJ1-1, with D unresolved. This CDR3 has 11 amino acids. Germline V lookup: CDR1 SGHVS, CDR2 FQNEAQ. Trimming pared 2 bases from V and 9 bases from J, leaving 7 bases between. CDR3: CASSLSRQAFF. The DNA of the CDR3 is TGTGCCAGCAGCTTATCACGACAAGCTTTCTTT.

V and J are TRBV10-3 and TRBJ1-5; D not certain. V was trimmed by 5 bases and J by 3 bases, leaving 14 bases between them. This CDR3 is built from 15 residues. Germline assignment: CDR1 ENHRY and CDR2 SYGVKD. The CDR3 reads CAISRGSSPNQPQHF. The CDR3 bases are TGTGCCATCAGTCGGGGTAGTAGCCCCAATCAGCCCCAGCATTTT.

V usage is TRBV28 and J usage is TRBJ1-4; TRBD1 is a possible D gene (5 bases). Looked up from germline, CDR1 is MDHEN and CDR2 is SYDVKM. V was cut by 5 bases and J by 8 bases, with 21 bases left in between. CDR3 length: 16 residues. Written as DNA, the CDR3 is TGTGCCAGCAGTACCTTGGGAGATGGGGGTGGGGAAAAACTGTTTTTT. Encoded protein: CASSTLGDGGGEKLFF.

The rearrangement uses TRBV9 and TRBJ1-4, with D possibly being TRBD1 (5 bases). V was shortened by 0 bases and J by 8 bases, with 17 bases between the two germline ends. The germline CDR1 and CDR2 sequences are SGDLS and YYNGEE. The CDR3 covers 16 residues. CDR3 protein: CASSVEGTFIREKLFF. The DNA of the CDR3 is TGTGCCAGCAGCGTAGAGGGGACTTTCATCAGGGAAAAACTGTTTTTT.

This chain joins TRBV19 and TRBJ2-3, with D unclear. The germline CDR1 and CDR2 sequences are LNHDA and SQIVND (reference sequence). The CDR3 is made up of 16 amino acids. V was clipped by 3 bases and J by 2 bases, with 15 bases between them. CDR3 bases: TGTGCCAGTAGTATTGATGCCGCTGGGTTCACAGATACGCAGTATTTT. It yields the protein CASSIDAAGFTDTQYF. The entire variable domain, with the rest obtained from reference TRBV19 and TRBJ2-3, is as follows: DGGITQSPKYLFRKEGQNVTLSCEQNLNHDAMYWYRQDPGQGLRLIYYSQIVNDFQKGDIAEGYSVSREKKESFPLTVTSAQKNPTAFYLCASSIDAAGFTDTQYFGPGTRLTVL.

The J gene is TRBJ1-5, the V gene TRBV24-1, with D tentatively TRBD1 (5 bases). V lost 3 bases, J lost 4 bases, and 9 bases lay in between. From germline, CDR1 is KGHDR and CDR2 SFDVKD. This CDR3 is built from 14 residues. The CDR3 sequence: CATSDRGTNQPQHF. The CDR3 nucleotides read TGTGCCACCAGTGATCGCGGGACGAATCAGCCCCAGCATTTT.

The chain has TRBV4-1 and TRBJ1-1; D ambiguous. The CDR3 is made up of 15 amino acids. Trimming removed 3 bases at V and 0 bases at J, with 11 bases between. Germline V gives CDR1 MGHRA, CDR2 YSYEKL. The CDR3 spells CASSQPGVMNTEAFF. In nucleotides, the CDR3 is TGCGCCAGCAGCCAGCCCGGGGTAATGAACACTGAAGCTTTCTTT.

V gene TRBV2 combines with J gene TRBJ2-3; no definite D call. Deletions cut 2 bases from V and 5 bases from J, with 5 bases between. Germline V CDR1 and CDR2: SNHLY, FYNNEI. The CDR3 sequence is 12 residues long. The DNA for the CDR3 is TGTGCCAGCAGTGAATGGGTAGATACGCAGTATTTT. This translates into CASSEWVDTQYF.

This chain connects TRBV25-1 to TRBJ2-5; 7 nucleotides match TRBD1. The CDR3 runs to 15 residues. The germline V gene has CDR1 MGHDK and CDR2 SYGVNS. V lost 3 bases and J lost 3; bases outside the gene matches: 7. The CDR3 protein is CASSDPGTVEETQYF. The CDR3 region has the DNA TGTGCCAGCAGTGACCCCGGGACAGTCGAAGAGACCCAGTACTTC.

The J gene is TRBJ1-6, the V gene TRBV7-2; 12 bases are shared with TRBD1. The CDR3 has 16 residues. Germline assignment: CDR1 SGHTA and CDR2 FQGNSA. The J segment lost 9 bases and the V segment lost 4 bases, leaving 7 bases of the junction unmatched. CDR3 nucleotide sequence: TGTGCCAGCAGCTCGGGACAGGGGGCGCCAGGTTCACCCCTCCACTTT. Its protein is CASSSGQGAPGSPLHF.

The chain carries TRBV5-1 and TRBJ1-1; possible D gene TRBD1, 6 bases. Trimming took 0 bases from V and 1 from J, leaving 10 bases between them. This CDR3 contains 15 residues. Germline V gene lookup returns CDR1 SGHRS and CDR2 YFSETQ. CDR3 DNA: TGCGCCAGCAGCTTGGGGGACATCTCGAACACTGAAGCTTTCTTT. Its translation: CASSLGDISNTEAFF.

The rearrangement uses TRBV28 and TRBJ2-1, with D possibly matching TRBD2 (6 bases). The CDR3 is 13 amino acids. Trimming shortened V by 5 bases and J by 8 bases, and 13 bases separated the two germline ends. The V gene's germline CDR1 is MDHEN and CDR2 SYDVKM. In DNA, the CDR3 is TGTGCCAGCAGTCTCACGACTAGTCATGAGCAGTTCTTC. Encoded protein: CASSLTTSHEQFF.

The chain carries TRBV7-9 and TRBJ2-2; tentatively, D is TRBD1 (5 bases). CDR1 and CDR2 from the germline V gene are SEHNR and FQNEAQ (reference sequence). Between the trimmed V and J ends, which lost 0 bases and 11 bases, there was a span of 10 bases. The CDR3 is 13 residues long. The CDR3 DNA reads TGTGCCAGCAGCTTAGCCCAGGGTATAGAGCTGTTTTTT. This translates into CASSLAQGIELFF.

The rearrangement joins TRBV7-8 to TRBJ1-4; D gene unclear. CDR3 size: 12 residues. Germline loops: CDR1 SGHVS, CDR2 FQNEAQ. Trimming left V 5 bases short and J 8 bases short, with 9 bases between. CDR3 sequence reads: CASSHPPEKLFF. The CDR3 DNA reads TGTGCCAGCAGCCACCCTCCGGAAAAACTGTTTTTT. Full variable domain (remainder filled in from reference TRBV7-8 and TRBJ1-4): GAGVSQSPRYKVAKRGQDVALRCDPISGHVSLFWYQQALGQGPEFLTYFQNEAQLDKSGLPSDRFFAERPEGSVSTLKIQRTQQEDSAVYLCASSHPPEKLFFGSGTQLSVL.

The chain joins TRBV5-1 to TRBJ2-5; 7 bases align to TRBD2. Germline V gene lookup returns CDR1 SGHRS and CDR2 YFSETQ. The V gene end was trimmed by 3 bases and the J gene end by 1 base; junction bases not matched to a gene: 9. The CDR3 sequence is 16 residues long. The CDR3 loop is CASSSGSRGTQETQYF. The CDR3 nucleotides are TGCGCCAGCAGCTCCGGATCGCGGGGGACCCAAGAGACCCAGTACTTC.

This chain links TRBV6-4 with TRBJ2-3; D may be TRBD2 (6 bases). CDR1 and CDR2 (germline): MRHNA, SNTAGT. The V and J ends lost 5 bases and 1 base respectively, with 10 bases between them. The CDR3 runs 14 residues. As DNA, the CDR3 is TGTGCCAGCAGTAGGGAGGTGGGCACAGATACGCAGTATTTT. Residues: CASSREVGTDTQYF.

This chain uses TRBV5-4 with TRBJ1-4; D remains unclear. This CDR3 contains 14 residues. The V end lost 0 bases, the J end lost 4 bases, and 7 bases lay between the germline ends. CDR1 and CDR2 from the germline V gene are SGHNT and YYREEE (reference sequence). The CDR3 sequence is CASSLGGFNEKLFF. The CDR3 nucleotides read TGTGCCAGCAGCTTGGGGGGTTTTAATGAAAAACTGTTTTTT.

The chain employs TRBV3-1 (or the pseudogene TRBV3-2) and TRBJ2-7, with 7 positions matching TRBD1. Unmatched junction bases numbered 5, after V lost 4 bases and J lost 2 bases. This CDR3 comprises 14 residues. Germline V CDR1 and CDR2: LGHDT, YNNKEL (reference sequence). CDR3 nucleotides: TGTGCCAGCAGCCGCCCAGGGGGTCCCTACGAGCAGTACTTC. Protein product: CASSRPGGPYEQYF.

The V gene is TRBV29-1, the J gene TRBJ2-1; D might be TRBD1 or TRBD2, each matching 5 bases. CDR3 size: 14 residues. The V end was cut by 0 bases, the J end by 8 bases, with 14 bases between. CDR1 and CDR2 (germline): SQVTM, ANQGSEA. Here the CDR3 reads CSVEESGTLDEQFF. In DNA, the CDR3 is TGCAGCGTTGAAGAGTCCGGGACCCTCGATGAGCAGTTCTTC.